A selection of T cell receptor beta chains follows, all from one sample in a study of blood T cell repertoires in COVID-19. Clones were read by immunoSEQ multiplex PCR, and TCRdb kept only the in-frame ones, dropping some. The data show roughly 310,000 clones, with 90% seen just once and 2.6% held by the top ten. The sample taken for sequencing was PBMCs or T cells enriched from blood (not recorded which). The receptors here all came from a man aged 55 to 70 who had recovered from COVID-19. Each CDR3 is given with its conserved first and last residue. The D gene is left open where the match is weak.

d_call: NA; v_call: TRBV5-8; j_call: TRBJ1-2; cdr3_nt: TGTGCCAGCAGCTTGGGGGGGCTTGGCTACACCTTC; cdr3_aa: CASSLGGLGYTF
d_call: NA; v_call: TRBV7-9; j_call: TRBJ2-7; cdr3_nt: TGTGCCAGCAGCTTAGCGAGGACACCCCCCTACGAGCAGTACTTC; cdr3_aa: CASSLARTPPYEQYF
d_call: TRBD2; v_call: TRBV9; j_call: TRBJ2-7; cdr3_nt: TGTGCCAGCAGCCCCCACCCCGGGACTAGCGGGGGAGCCTACGAGCAGTACTTC; cdr3_aa: CASSPHPGTSGGAYEQYF
d_call: NA; v_call: TRBV5-4; j_call: TRBJ1-1; cdr3_nt: TGTGCCAGCAGCTTGGACAGATCAAACACTGAAGCTTTCTTT; cdr3_aa: CASSLDRSNTEAFF
d_call: NA; v_call: TRBV5-1; j_call: TRBJ1-4; cdr3_nt: TGCGCCAGCAGCTTGGGAGGGAGGAGGGATGAAAAACTGTTTTTT; cdr3_aa: CASSLGGRRDEKLFF
d_call: NA; v_call: TRBV12-3/TRBV12-4; j_call: TRBJ1-6; cdr3_nt: TGTGCCAGCAGTCCGCAACAGAATTCACCCCTCCACTTT; cdr3_aa: CASSPQQNSPLHF
d_call: NA; v_call: TRBV5-5; j_call: TRBJ1-5; cdr3_nt: TGTGCCAGCAGCTTGTACCCCCAGCAGGGGAGTGGGGGCAATCAGCCCCAGCATTTT; cdr3_aa: CASSLYPQQGSGGNQPQHF
d_call: NA; v_call: TRBV7-2; j_call: TRBJ2-2; cdr3_nt: TGTGCCAGCAGCTTAGTTCCTCAGGGAGGAACCGGGGAGCTGTTTTTT; cdr3_aa: CASSLVPQGGTGELFF
d_call: TRBD1; v_call: TRBV4-2; j_call: TRBJ2-3; cdr3_nt: TGTGCCAGCAGCCACCCATCCTCGGGACAGGGGTACACAGATACGCAGTATTTT; cdr3_aa: CASSHPSSGQGYTDTQYF
d_call: TRBD2; v_call: TRBV5-4; j_call: TRBJ2-1; cdr3_nt: TGTGCCAGCAGGCCCCTAGCGGGGGGGCCGGGCGAGCAGTTCTTC; cdr3_aa: CASRPLAGGPGEQFF
d_call: TRBD2; v_call: TRBV7-2; j_call: TRBJ2-5; cdr3_nt: TGTGCCAGCAGCTTAGCGGGGGGGGTCCGTAGGGAGACCCAGTACTTC; cdr3_aa: CASSLAGGVRRETQYF
d_call: TRBD2; v_call: TRBV11-2; j_call: TRBJ2-7; cdr3_nt: TGTGCCAGCAGCTTAGTCCTTCTAGCGGTGTCCCCCCACGAGCAGTACTTC; cdr3_aa: CASSLVLLAVSPHEQYF
d_call: TRBD2; v_call: TRBV3-1/TRBV3-2; j_call: TRBJ2-3; cdr3_nt: TGTGCCAGCAGCCTCTGGACTAGCGGTTACACAGATACGCAGTATTTT; cdr3_aa: CASSLWTSGYTDTQYF
d_call: NA; v_call: TRBV30; j_call: TRBJ2-7; cdr3_nt: TGTGCCTGGAGTGTGTTGGCGGGACCCTACGAGCAGTACTTC; cdr3_aa: CAWSVLAGPYEQYF